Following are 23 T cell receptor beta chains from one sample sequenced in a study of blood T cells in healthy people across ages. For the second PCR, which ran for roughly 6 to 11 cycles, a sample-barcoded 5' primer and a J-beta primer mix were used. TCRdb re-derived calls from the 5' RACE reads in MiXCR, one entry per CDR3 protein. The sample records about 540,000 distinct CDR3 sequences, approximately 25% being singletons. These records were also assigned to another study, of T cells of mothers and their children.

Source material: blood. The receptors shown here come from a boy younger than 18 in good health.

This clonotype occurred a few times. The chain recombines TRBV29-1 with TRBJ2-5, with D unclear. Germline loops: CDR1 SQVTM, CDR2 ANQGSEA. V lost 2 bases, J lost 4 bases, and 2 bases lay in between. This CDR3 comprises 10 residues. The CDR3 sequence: CSVERETQYF. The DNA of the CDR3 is TGCAGCGTTGAAAGAGAGACCCAGTACTTC. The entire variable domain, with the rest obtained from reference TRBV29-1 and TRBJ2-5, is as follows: SAVISQKPSRDICQRGTSLTIQCQVDSQVTMMFWYRQQPGQSLTLIATANQGSEATYESGFVIDKFPISRPNLTFSTLTVSNMSPEDSSIYLCSVERETQYFGPGTRLLVL.

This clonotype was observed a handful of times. The CDR3 coding sequence is TGTGCCAGCAGCAATCTCCACGAGCAGTACTTC. It specifies CASSNLHEQYF. The chain uses TRBV5-5 and TRBJ2-5; no reliable D call. The J call may be mistaken, given a closer DNA end match to TRBJ2-7. CDR3 size: 11 residues. CDR1 is SGHKS and CDR2 is YYEKEE in the germline V gene (reference sequence).

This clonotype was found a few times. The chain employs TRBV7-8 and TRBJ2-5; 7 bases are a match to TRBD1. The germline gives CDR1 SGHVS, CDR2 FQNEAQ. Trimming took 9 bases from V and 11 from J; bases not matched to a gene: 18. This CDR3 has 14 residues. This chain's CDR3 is CASTFRDSLREQYF. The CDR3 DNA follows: TGTGCCAGTACGTTCCGGGACAGCCTAAGGGAGCAGTACTTC. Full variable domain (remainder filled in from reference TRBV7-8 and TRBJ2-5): GAGVSQSPRYKVAKRGQDVALRCDPISGHVSLFWYQQALGQGPEFLTYFQNEAQLDKSGLPSDRFFAERPEGSVSTLKIQRTQQEDSAVYLCASTFRDSLREQYFGPGTRLLVL.

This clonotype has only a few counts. Here the CDR3 reads CSAPGVANTEAFF. In DNA form, the CDR3 reads TGCAGTGCCCCAGGCGTAGCCAACACTGAAGCTTTCTTT. J is TRBJ1-1 and V is TRBV20-1; no definite D call. Trimming shortened V by 6 bases and J by 2 bases, and 13 bases separated the two germline ends. The CDR3 runs 13 residues. Germline V CDR1 and CDR2: DFQATT, SNEGSKA (reference sequence).

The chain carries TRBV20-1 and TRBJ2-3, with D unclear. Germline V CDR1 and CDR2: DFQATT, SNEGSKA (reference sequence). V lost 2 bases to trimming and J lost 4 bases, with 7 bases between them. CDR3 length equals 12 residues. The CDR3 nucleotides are TGCAGTGCTAGACTGTCTTCAGATACGCAGTATTTT. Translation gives CSARLSSDTQYF.

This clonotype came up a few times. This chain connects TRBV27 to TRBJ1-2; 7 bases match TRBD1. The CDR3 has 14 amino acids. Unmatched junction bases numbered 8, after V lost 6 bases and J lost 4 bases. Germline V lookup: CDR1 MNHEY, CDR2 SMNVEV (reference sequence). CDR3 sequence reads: CASSFRDSSYGYTF. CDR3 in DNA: TGTGCCAGCAGCTTCCGGGACAGCTCCTATGGCTACACCTTC.

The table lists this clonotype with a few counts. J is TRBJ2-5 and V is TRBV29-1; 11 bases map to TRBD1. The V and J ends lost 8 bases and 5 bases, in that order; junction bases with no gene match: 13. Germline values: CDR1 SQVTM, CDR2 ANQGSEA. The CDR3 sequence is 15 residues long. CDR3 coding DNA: TGCAGCTCCGGACAGGGGGCTATTCATGGGGAGACCCAGTACTTC. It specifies CSSGQGAIHGETQYF.

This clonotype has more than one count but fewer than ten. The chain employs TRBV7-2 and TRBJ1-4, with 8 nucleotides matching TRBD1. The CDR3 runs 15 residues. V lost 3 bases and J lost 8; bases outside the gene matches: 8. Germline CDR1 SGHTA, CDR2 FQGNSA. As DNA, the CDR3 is TGTGCCAGCAGCTTTGCAGGGACAGGACCCGAAAAACTGTTTTTT. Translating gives CASSFAGTGPEKLFF.

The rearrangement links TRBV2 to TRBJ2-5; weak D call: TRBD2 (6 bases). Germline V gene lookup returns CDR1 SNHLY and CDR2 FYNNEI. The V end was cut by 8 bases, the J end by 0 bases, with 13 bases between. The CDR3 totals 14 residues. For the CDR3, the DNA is TGTGCCAGCGGGGACTCGCTGTACCAAGAGACCCAGTACTTC. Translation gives CASGDSLYQETQYF.

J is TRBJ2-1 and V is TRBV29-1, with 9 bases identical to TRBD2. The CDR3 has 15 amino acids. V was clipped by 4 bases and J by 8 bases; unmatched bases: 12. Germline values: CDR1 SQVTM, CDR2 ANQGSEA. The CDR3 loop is CSVGGGASGVYEQFF. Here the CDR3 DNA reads TGCAGCGTTGGGGGAGGGGCTAGCGGGGTCTATGAGCAGTTCTTC.

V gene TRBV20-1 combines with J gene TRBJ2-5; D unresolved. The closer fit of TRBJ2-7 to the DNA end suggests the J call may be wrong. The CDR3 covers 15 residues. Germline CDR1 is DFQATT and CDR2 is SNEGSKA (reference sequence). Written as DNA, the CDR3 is TGCAGTGCTAGACCTGGATTGGCTTCCCTTTACGAGCAGTACTTC. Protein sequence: CSARPGLASLYEQYF.

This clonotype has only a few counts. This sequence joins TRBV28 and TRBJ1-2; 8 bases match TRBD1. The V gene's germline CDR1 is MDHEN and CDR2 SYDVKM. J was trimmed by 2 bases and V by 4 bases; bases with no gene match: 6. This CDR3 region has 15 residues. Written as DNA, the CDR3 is TGTGCCAGCAGTTCTCCAGGGGGCCTCAACTATGGCTACACCTTC. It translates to CASSSPGGLNYGYTF.

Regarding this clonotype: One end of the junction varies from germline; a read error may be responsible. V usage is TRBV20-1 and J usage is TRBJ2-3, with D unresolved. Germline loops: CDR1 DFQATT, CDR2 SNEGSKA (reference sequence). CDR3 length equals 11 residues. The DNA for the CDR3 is TGCAGTGCCAAGGTTGCAGAAACGCAGTATTTT. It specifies CSAKVAETQYF.

The CDR3 sequence is CASSYSPRGVEKLFF. The CDR3 DNA sequence: TGTGCCAGCAGTTACTCACCCAGGGGAGTTGAAAAACTGTTTTTT. The chain is built from TRBV6-5 and TRBJ1-4; D is possibly TRBD1 (6 bases). This CDR3 spans 15 amino acids. Between the trimmed V and J ends, which lost 0 bases and 7 bases, there was a span of 12 bases. CDR1 MNHEY and CDR2 SVGAGI come from the germline V gene.

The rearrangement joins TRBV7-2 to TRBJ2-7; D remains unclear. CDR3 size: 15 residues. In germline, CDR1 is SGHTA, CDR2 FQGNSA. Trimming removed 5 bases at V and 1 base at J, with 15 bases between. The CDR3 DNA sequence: TGTGCCAGCAGCGTCACAGCTAACCCATCCTACGAGCAGTACTTC. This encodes CASSVTANPSYEQYF.

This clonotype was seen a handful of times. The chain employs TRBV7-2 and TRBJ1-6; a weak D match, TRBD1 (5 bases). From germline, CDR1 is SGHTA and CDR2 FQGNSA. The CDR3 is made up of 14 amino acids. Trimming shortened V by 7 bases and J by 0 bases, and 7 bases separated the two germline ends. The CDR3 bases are TGTGCCAGCACAGGGAGCTCCTATAATTCACCCCTCCACTTT. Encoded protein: CASTGSSYNSPLHF. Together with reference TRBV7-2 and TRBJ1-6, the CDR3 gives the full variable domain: GAGVSQSPSNKVTEKGKDVELRCDPISGHTALYWYRQSLGQGLEFLIYFQGNSAPDKSGLPSDRFSAERTGGSVSTLTIQRTQQEDSAVYLCASTGSSYNSPLHFGNGTRLTVT.

Written as DNA, the CDR3 is TGTGCCACCAGCAGACACGGACAGACTGGCTACACCTTC. This encodes CATSRHGQTGYTF. The chain is built from TRBV15 and TRBJ1-2, with TRBD1 as a possible D gene (6 bases). V was clipped by 2 bases and J by 7 bases, with 11 bases between them. CDR1 is LNHNV, CDR2 YYDKDF, per germline (reference sequence). The CDR3 totals 13 residues. The variable domain in full, with the rest retrieved from reference TRBV15 and TRBJ1-2, is DAMVIQNPRYQVTQFGKPVTLSCSQTLNHNVMYWYQQKSSQAPKLLFHYYDKDFNNEADTPDNFQSRRPNTSFCFLDIRSPGLGDTAMYLCATSRHGQTGYTFGSGTRLTVV.

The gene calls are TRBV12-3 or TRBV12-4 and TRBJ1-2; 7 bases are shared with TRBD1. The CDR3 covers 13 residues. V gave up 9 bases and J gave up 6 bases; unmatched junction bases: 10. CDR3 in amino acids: CASSNRGGNGYTF. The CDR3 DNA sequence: TGTGCCAGTTCCAATAGAGGGGGCAATGGCTACACCTTC.

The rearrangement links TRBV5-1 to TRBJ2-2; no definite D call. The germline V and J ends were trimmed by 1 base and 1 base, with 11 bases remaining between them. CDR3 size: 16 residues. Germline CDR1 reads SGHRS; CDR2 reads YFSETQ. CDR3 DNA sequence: TGCGCCAGCAGCTTGAGCTGGACGGGGAACACCGGGGAGCTGTTTTTT. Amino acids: CASSLSWTGNTGELFF.

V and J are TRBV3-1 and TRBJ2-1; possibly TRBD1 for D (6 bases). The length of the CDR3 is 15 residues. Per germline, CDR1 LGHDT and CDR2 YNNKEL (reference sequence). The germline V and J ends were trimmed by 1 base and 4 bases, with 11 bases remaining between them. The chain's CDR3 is CASSQGAGAYNEQFF. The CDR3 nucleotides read TGTGCCAGCAGCCAAGGAGCAGGGGCTTACAATGAGCAGTTCTTC.

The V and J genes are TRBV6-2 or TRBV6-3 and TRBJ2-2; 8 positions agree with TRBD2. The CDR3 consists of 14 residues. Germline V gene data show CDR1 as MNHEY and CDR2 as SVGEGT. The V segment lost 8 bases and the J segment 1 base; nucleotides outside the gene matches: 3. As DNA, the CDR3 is TGTGCCAGCTCGGCGGGGGGGAACACCGGGGAGCTGTTTTTT. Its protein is CASSAGGNTGELFF.

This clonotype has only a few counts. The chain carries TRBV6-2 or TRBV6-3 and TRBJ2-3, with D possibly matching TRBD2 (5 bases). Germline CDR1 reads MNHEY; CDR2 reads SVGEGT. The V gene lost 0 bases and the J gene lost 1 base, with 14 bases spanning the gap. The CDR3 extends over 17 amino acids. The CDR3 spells CASSYSHSETRTDTQYF. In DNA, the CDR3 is TGTGCCAGCAGTTACTCTCATAGCGAGACGCGCACAGATACGCAGTATTTT.

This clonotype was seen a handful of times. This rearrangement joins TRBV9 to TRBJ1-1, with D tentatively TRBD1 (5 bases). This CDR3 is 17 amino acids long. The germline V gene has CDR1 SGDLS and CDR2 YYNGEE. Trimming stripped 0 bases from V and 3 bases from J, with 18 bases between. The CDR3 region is CASSVGGGDRTDTEAFF. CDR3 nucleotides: TGTGCCAGCAGCGTAGGGGGAGGGGACCGCACGGACACTGAAGCTTTCTTT.